The present T cell receptor (beta chain) was sequenced within a study (dated by TCRdb to the late 2010s). With regard to the full study: The study used sequence and structural analyses to characterize human CD8+ TCR repertoires recognizing immunodominant viral antigens.

CDR1 and CDR2 are drawn from the germline V gene: SGHVS, FNYEAQ. Its CDR3 holds 16 amino acids, cysteine through phenylalanine. Only the CDR3 part of the read is kept: 48 bases, read in frame from the first base. Turning to this clonotype: Its antigen is not yet known. Germline and junction disagree at one end, which may indicate a read error.

Overall results and qualifications from the work: According to the report, the CD8+ TCR repertoires were highly diverse, and those specific to different immunodominant viral antigens were distinct from each other.

The listed sequencing device is Illumina HiSeq 2500. TCRdb reran the public reads through fastp at Q25 and MiXCR, keeping productive beta chains. Each record represents a unique CDR3 protein, reported with the most common genes and DNA among its rows. Across this sample there are about 150 distinct CDR3 sequences, with nearly 30% seen only once. The ten largest clones take up about 99.8% of the sample. Sequences were obtained from CD8+ T cells (not recorded whether cultured). The chain was built from TRBV7-6 and TRBJ1-4; TRBD1 is possibly the D segment (5 matching bases). The TCR sequence derives from a male donor. The nucleotides are TGTGCAAGCAGCTTAGCTACAGGAGCCACTAATGAAAAACTGTTTTTT. Its protein reads: CASSLATGATNEKLFF.